The entry below describes one TCR beta chain. The antigen remains undetermined. These data belong to a study of CD8 T cells in Susac syndrome. The study, taken as a whole, reports: The authors acknowledged that the study's TCR sequencing and HLA analysis involved relatively few individuals.

The V end was cut by 3 bases, the J end by 6 bases, with 5 bases between. Germline V gene data show CDR1 as LGHDT and CDR2 as YNNKEL (reference sequence). The CDR3 is 11 amino acids. Sequencing of TCR beta drew on CD8+ and CD4+ T cells from blood. Those who served as multiple sclerosis controls were treatment-naive patients with stable or active relapsing-remitting disease. RNA in amounts of about 0.5 to 1 ug was reverse transcribed with random hexamers. immunoSEQ multiplex PCR amplified TCR beta CDR3 across 54 Vbeta, 13 Jbeta. TCRdb re-called the immunoSEQ multiplex PCR reads through MiXCR, storing one row per CDR3 protein. The sample holds approximately 180,000 distinct CDR3 sequences, approximately 94% seen once.

Sequencing input: CD4+ T cells from PBMCs. V gene TRBV3-1 combines with J gene TRBJ1-2; unclear D gene. This receptor was identified in a human donor with multiple sclerosis. CDR3 sequence (DNA): TGTGCCAGCAGCCATCAAAATGGCTACACCTTC. This translates into CASSHQNGYTF.